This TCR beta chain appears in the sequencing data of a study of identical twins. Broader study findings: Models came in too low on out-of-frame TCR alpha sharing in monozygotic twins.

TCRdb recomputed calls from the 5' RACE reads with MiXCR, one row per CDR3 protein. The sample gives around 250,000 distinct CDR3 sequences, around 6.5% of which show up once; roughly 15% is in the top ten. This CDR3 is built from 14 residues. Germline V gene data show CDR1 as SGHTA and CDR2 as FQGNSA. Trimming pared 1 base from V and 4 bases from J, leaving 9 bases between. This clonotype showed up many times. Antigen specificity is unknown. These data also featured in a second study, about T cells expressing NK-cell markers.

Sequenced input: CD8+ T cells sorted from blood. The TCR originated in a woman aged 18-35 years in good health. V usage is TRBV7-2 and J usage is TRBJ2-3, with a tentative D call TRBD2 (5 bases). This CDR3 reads CASSLGGSADTQYF. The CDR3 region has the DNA TGTGCCAGCAGCTTAGGAGGGTCGGCAGATACGCAGTATTTT.